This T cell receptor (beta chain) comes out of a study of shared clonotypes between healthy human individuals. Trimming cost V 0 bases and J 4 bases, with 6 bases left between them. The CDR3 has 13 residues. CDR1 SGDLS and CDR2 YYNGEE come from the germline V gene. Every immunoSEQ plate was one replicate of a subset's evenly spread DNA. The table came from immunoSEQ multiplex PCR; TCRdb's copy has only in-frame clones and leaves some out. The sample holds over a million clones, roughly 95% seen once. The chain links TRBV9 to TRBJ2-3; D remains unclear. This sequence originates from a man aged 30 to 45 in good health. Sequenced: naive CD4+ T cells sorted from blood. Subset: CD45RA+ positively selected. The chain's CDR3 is CASSVGEPDTQYF. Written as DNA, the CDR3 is TGTGCCAGCAGCGTAGGCGAGCCAGATACGCAGTATTTT.